The clone carrying this T cell receptor (beta chain) was recorded at least ten times. Its antigen is currently unknown. The sample is drawn from a study of T cells in Graves' hyperthyroidism and ophthalmopathy. Findings of the study overall: Most thyroid clonotypes expanded above 0.001 were also detected in blood.

Amplification of TCR beta CDR3 regions was performed using RNA transcripts as template. The HTBI primer set was used in a first-round RT-PCR of the TCR CDR3. TCRdb reprocessed the multiplex PCR reads via MiXCR and lists one record per CDR3 protein. Of some 460,000 distinct CDR3 sequences in the sample, approximately 14% were seen once. Graves' hyperthyroidism is called stable when ophthalmopathy does not progress within 18 months. Diagnostic decisions used clinical symptoms, serum thyroxine and TRAb, thyroid ultrasound and orbital computed tomography. Out of 10 ml of fresh peripheral blood came the PBMCs. Trimming cost V 7 bases and J 4 bases, with 13 bases left between them. The germline gives CDR1 MNHNS, CDR2 SASEGT. CDR3 length equals 14 residues.

V is TRBV6-1 and J is TRBJ2-2; possible D gene TRBD1, 6 bases. The sample comprised blood. This receptor was identified in a woman aged 18 to 35 with Graves' hyperthyroidism. CDR3 bases: TGTGCCAGCATGGCTCGCAGGGGCACCGGGGAGCTGTTTTTT. It encodes CASMARRGTGELFF.